Given below is one T cell receptor beta chain in context. Its antigen remains unidentified. Per germline, CDR1 SGHTA and CDR2 FQGTGA. The CDR3 contains 13 residues. Trimming cost V 5 bases and J 4 bases, with 9 bases left between them. The data were taken from a study of a mutant IDH1 vaccine in newly diagnosed glioma. Overall study: Patients arrived already treated with radiotherapy, temozolomide, or both, most having had both.

Sequenced by immunoSEQ multiplex PCR; TCRdb stores in-frame clones only, minus some. The sample has 25,000 to 40,000 clones, roughly 75% seen once. Time point defined: week 35, safety follow-up. Doses of 300 ug of mutant IDH1 20-mer peptide were given with topical imiquimod. Vaccinations, eight in total, occurred in weeks 1, 3, 5, 7, 11, 15, 19, 23. New IDH1-mutant, ATRX-lost WHO grade 3 or 4 astrocytomas occurred in donors. The TCR sequence derives from a woman aged 40 to 55 with glioma. The starting material was PBMCs, obtained from a glioma patient whose treatment included an IDH1 peptide vaccine. The rearrangement uses TRBV7-3 and TRBJ2-1; tentatively, D is TRBD2 (5 bases). CDR3 protein: CASSAGLYNEQFF. DNA of the CDR3: TGTGCCAGCAGCGCCGGACTTTACAATGAGCAGTTCTTC.